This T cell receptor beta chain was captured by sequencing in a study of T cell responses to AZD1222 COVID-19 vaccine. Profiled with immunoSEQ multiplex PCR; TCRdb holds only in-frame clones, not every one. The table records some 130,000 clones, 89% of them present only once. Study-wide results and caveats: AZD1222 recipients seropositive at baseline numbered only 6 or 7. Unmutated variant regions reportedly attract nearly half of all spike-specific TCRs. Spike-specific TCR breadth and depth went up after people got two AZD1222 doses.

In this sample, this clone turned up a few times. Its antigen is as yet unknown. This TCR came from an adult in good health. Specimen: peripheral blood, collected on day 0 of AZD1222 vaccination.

CDR3 DNA: TGTGCCAGCAGCCGGGGGACAGCTCAAAATTCACCCCTCCACTTT. Its translation: CASSRGTAQNSPLHF. The V gene is TRBV3-1 (or the pseudogene TRBV3-2), the J gene TRBJ1-6; 7 bases are shared with TRBD1. The CDR3 sequence is 15 residues long. V lost 4 bases and J lost 7; bases outside the gene matches: 7. CDR1 and CDR2 (germline): LGHDT, YNNKEL (reference sequence).